Below, one T cell receptor beta chain is given with its context. Patients included in sequencing had previously demonstrated CD8+CD57+ cell expansion by flow cytometry. Germline CDR1 and CDR2: LNHNV and YYDKDF (reference sequence). V lost 0 bases, J lost 8 bases, and 9 bases lay in between. CDR3 length: 13 amino acids. This sample stems from a study of CD8+CD57+ T cells in acquired aplastic anemia. Genomic DNA was employed as the template in profiling TCR beta VDJ and CDR3. MiXCR, run by TCRdb on the reads, gives a single entry per CDR3 protein. The repertoire holds more than 95,000 distinct CDR3 sequences, with 40% as singletons.

The sample comprised sorted CD4+, CD8+, or CD8+CD57+ T cells (not recorded which) from PBMCs. This chain uses TRBV15 with TRBJ2-3; the D gene is possibly TRBD1 (5 bases). The TCR was taken from a human donor with aplastic anemia. The CDR3 spells CATSRDRVGTQYF. DNA for the CDR3: TGTGCCACCAGCAGAGACAGGGTTGGTACGCAGTATTTT.